This T cell receptor beta chain was captured in a study of blood T cell repertoires in COVID-19. TCRdb keeps only in-frame clones here, not all; method: immunoSEQ multiplex PCR. The sample shows about 200,000 clones, around four fifths of them seen only once. The germline gives CDR1 MNHEY, CDR2 SVGAGI. There are 15 residues in the CDR3. Deletions cut 7 bases from V and 7 bases from J, with 20 bases between. The chain joins TRBV6-5 to TRBJ2-1; D remains unclear. This clonotype originated in a woman in her 70s with COVID-19, enrolled during active disease. Input material: peripheral blood. CDR3 nucleotides: TGTGCCAGCAACATGGGCCAATCGCGTCGGAATGAGCAGTTCTTC. Its protein is CASNMGQSRRNEQFF.